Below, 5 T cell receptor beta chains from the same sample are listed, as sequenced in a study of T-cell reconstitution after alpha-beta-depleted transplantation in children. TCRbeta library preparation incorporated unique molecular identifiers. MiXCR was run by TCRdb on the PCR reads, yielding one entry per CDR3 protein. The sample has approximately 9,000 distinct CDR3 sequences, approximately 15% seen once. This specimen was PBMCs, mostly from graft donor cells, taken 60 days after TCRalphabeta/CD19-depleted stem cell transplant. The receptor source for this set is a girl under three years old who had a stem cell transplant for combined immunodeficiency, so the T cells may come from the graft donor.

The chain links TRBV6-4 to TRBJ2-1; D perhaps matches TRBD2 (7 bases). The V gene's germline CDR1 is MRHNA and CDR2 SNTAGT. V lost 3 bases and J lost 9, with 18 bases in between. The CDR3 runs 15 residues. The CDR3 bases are TGTGCCAGCAGTGATTATGGGGGGGGCCAGGGTGAGCAGTTCTTC. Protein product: CASSDYGGGQGEQFF.

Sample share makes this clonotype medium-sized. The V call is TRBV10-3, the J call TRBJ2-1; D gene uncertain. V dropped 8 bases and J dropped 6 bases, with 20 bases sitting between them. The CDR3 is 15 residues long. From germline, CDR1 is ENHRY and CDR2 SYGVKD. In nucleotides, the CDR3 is TGTGCCATCGGGAACACGAGTCGACTCTTCAATGAGCAGTTCTTC. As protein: CAIGNTSRLFNEQFF.

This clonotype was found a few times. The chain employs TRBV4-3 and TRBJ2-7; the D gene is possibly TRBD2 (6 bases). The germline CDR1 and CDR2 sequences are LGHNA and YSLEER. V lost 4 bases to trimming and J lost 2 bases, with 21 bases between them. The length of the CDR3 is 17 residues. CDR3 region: CASSLAIPGLGPYEQYF. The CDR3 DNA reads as TGCGCCAGCAGCCTCGCTATCCCGGGACTCGGCCCCTACGAGCAGTACTTC.

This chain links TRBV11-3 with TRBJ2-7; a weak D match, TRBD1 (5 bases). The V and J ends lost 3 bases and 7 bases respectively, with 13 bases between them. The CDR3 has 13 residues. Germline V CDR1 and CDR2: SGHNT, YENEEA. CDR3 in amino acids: CASSFLGVGEQYF. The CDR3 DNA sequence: TGTGCCAGCAGCTTCCTAGGGGTAGGGGAGCAGTACTTC.

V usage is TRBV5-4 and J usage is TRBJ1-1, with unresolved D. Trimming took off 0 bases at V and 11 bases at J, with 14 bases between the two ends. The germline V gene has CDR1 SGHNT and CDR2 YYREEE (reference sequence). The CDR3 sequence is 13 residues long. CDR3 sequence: CASSLGTLKRAFF. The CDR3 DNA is TGTGCCAGCAGCTTGGGGACCCTCAAGCGGGCTTTCTTT.